These 32 T cell receptor beta chains were all obtained from the same sample, sequenced in a study of T cell responses to AZD1222 COVID-19 vaccine. The table came from immunoSEQ multiplex PCR; TCRdb's copy has only in-frame clones and leaves some out. The sample includes roughly 150,000 clones, 90% to 95% of them seen just once. Sequences were derived from peripheral blood, sampled 28 days after the second AZD1222 dose. The source of these receptors is an adult who received the AZD1222 COVID-19 vaccine.

The genes are TRBV5-1 and TRBJ1-5, with a tentative D call TRBD1 (5 bases). Germline V lookup: CDR1 SGHRS, CDR2 YFSETQ. This CDR3 has 15 amino acids. The germline V and J ends were trimmed by 0 bases and 5 bases, with 12 bases remaining between them. The CDR3 protein is CASSLGGTDHQPQHF. CDR3 sequence (DNA): TGCGCCAGCAGCTTGGGGGGGACCGATCATCAGCCCCAGCATTTT.

As concerns this clone: Mismatch with germline at one junction end may stem from a read error. This chain connects TRBV30 to TRBJ1-2; D is undetermined. From germline, CDR1 is GTSNPN and CDR2 SVGIG (reference sequence). This CDR3 spans 13 amino acids. The chain's CDR3 is CAWSVGWAATPLF. In DNA, the CDR3 is TGTGCCTGGAGTGTAGGTTGGGCAGCGACTCCACTTTTC.

The chain carries TRBV4-2 and TRBJ1-2; D remains unclear. The V and J ends lost 0 bases and 0 bases respectively, with 8 bases between them. Looked up from germline, CDR1 is LGHNA and CDR2 is YNFKEQ. The CDR3 extends over 15 amino acids. CDR3 nucleotides: TGTGCCAGCAGCCAAGAGGCGGAATCTAACTATGGCTACACCTTC. Its translation is CASSQEAESNYGYTF.

V gene TRBV11-2 combines with J gene TRBJ2-7; D is perhaps TRBD2 (6 bases). Trimming removed 2 bases from V and 6 bases from J, with 11 bases in between. The CDR3 contains 13 residues. Germline V gives CDR1 SGHAT, CDR2 FQNNGV. The CDR3 sequence is CASSLLRGAEQYF. In nucleotides, the CDR3 is TGTGCCAGCAGCTTATTACGCGGGGCCGAGCAGTACTTC. Filled out from reference TRBV11-2 and TRBJ2-7, the complete variable domain reads EAGVAQSPRYKIIEKRQSVAFWCNPISGHATLYWYQQILGQGPKLLIQFQNNGVVDDSQLPKDRFSAERLKGVDSTLKIQPAKLEDSAVYLCASSLLRGAEQYFGPGTRLTVT.

V usage is TRBV28 and J usage is TRBJ2-7; D remains ambiguous. Trimming took 7 bases from V and 4 from J, leaving 11 bases between them. Germline V gene sequence: CDR1 MDHEN, CDR2 SYDVKM. The CDR3 covers 12 residues. CDR3 in DNA: TGTGCCAGCACAACAGAGAGGTACGAGCAGTACTTC. Protein sequence: CASTTERYEQYF.

The V gene is TRBV7-9, the J gene TRBJ1-1; D call uncertain. This CDR3 contains 14 residues. Trimming cost V 3 bases and J 1 base, with 9 bases left between them. Germline CDR1 SEHNR, CDR2 FQNEAQ (reference sequence). The CDR3 loop is CASSLTSGNTEAFF. The CDR3 DNA sequence: TGTGCCAGCAGCTTGACTTCGGGGAACACTGAAGCTTTCTTT.

V gene TRBV5-1 combines with J gene TRBJ1-2, with a possible D match to TRBD1 (6 bases). The CDR3 is 18 amino acids. Trimming pared 4 bases from V and 1 base from J, leaving 23 bases between. Germline assignment: CDR1 SGHRS and CDR2 YFSETQ. Here the CDR3 reads CASSGQEDRKYINYGYTF. The CDR3 DNA reads TGCGCCAGCAGCGGGCAGGAGGACAGAAAGTATATTAACTATGGCTACACCTTC.

The rearrangement joins TRBV7-2 to TRBJ1-2; possibly TRBD1 for D (5 bases). The CDR3 runs 16 residues. Germline lookup yields CDR1 SGHTA and CDR2 FQGNSA. V lost 1 base to trimming and J lost 4 bases, with 16 bases between them. The CDR3 DNA sequence: TGTGCCAGCAGCTTAGGAGGGGCAGAAGGAATCTATGGCTACACCTTC. Its translation: CASSLGGAEGIYGYTF.

The rearrangement links TRBV6-5 to TRBJ1-1; 7 bases fit TRBD1. The CDR3 extends over 13 amino acids. Per the germline V gene, CDR1 is MNHEY and CDR2 is SVGAGI. J gave up 1 base and V 10 bases, and 6 bases lay outside the gene matches. CDR3 sequence reads: CATPGTENTEAFF. CDR3 sequence (DNA): TGTGCCACCCCAGGGACAGAGAACACTGAAGCTTTCTTT.

This chain links TRBV12-3 or TRBV12-4 with TRBJ1-5; D ambiguous. This CDR3 comprises 12 residues. The V end lost 7 bases, the J end lost 0 bases, and 4 bases lay between the germline ends. The DNA for the CDR3 is TGTGCCAGCACTTATAGCAATCAGCCCCAGCATTTT. Its translation: CASTYSNQPQHF.

V gene TRBV6-6 combines with J gene TRBJ1-4; no definite D call. There are 15 residues in the CDR3. V lost 5 bases to trimming and J lost 0 bases, with 10 bases between them. From germline, CDR1 is MNHNY and CDR2 SVGAGI (reference sequence). CDR3: CASSPPGSTNEKLFF. The CDR3 DNA reads as TGTGCCAGCAGTCCTCCGGGGTCAACTAATGAAAAACTGTTTTTT.

The chain employs TRBV7-2 and TRBJ1-1; D perhaps matches TRBD1 (5 bases). The germline V gene has CDR1 SGHTA and CDR2 FQGNSA. The CDR3 extends over 14 amino acids. Trimming left V 2 bases short and J 3 bases short, with 10 bases between. The CDR3 DNA follows: TGTGCCAGCAGCTTATGGGGCTGGGACACTGAAGCTTTCTTT. It specifies CASSLWGWDTEAFF. Full variable domain (rest looked up from reference TRBV7-2 and TRBJ1-1): GAGVSQSPSNKVTEKGKDVELRCDPISGHTALYWYRQSLGQGLEFLIYFQGNSAPDKSGLPSDRFSAERTGGSVSTLTIQRTQQEDSAVYLCASSLWGWDTEAFFGQGTRLTVV.

The chain links TRBV21-1 to TRBJ1-5. TRBV21-1 corresponds to a pseudogene. This CDR3 has 14 amino acids. The CDR3 nucleotides read TGTGCCAGCAGCAAATCTGGCGCCAATCAGCCCCAGCATTTT. Its protein is CASSKSGANQPQHF.

The rearrangement links TRBV27 to TRBJ2-3; 10 bases align to TRBD1. The V and J ends lost 2 bases and 4 bases, in that order; junction bases with no gene match: 6. The CDR3 consists of 16 residues. Germline V gene sequence: CDR1 MNHEY, CDR2 SMNVEV (reference sequence). CDR3 protein: CASSLGDRGRSDTQYF. CDR3 DNA sequence: TGTGCCAGCAGTTTAGGGGACAGGGGACGTTCAGATACGCAGTATTTT.

This chain uses TRBV12-3 or TRBV12-4 with TRBJ1-1, with D hard to call. The CDR3 length is 12 residues. V lost 2 bases and J 3 bases, leaving 4 bases between the germline ends. The DNA for the CDR3 is TGTGCCAGCAGTTTACTCGACACTGAAGCTTTCTTT. This sequence encodes CASSLLDTEAFF.

The rearrangement links TRBV30 to TRBJ1-2; the D is unclear. V lost 0 bases, J lost 4 bases, and 15 bases lay in between. Germline V CDR1 and CDR2: GTSNPN, SVGIG (reference sequence). The CDR3 is 15 residues long. CDR3 nucleotide sequence: TGTGCCTGGAGTGTACCCCCTGCGGATATCTATGGCTACACCTTC. Translating gives CAWSVPPADIYGYTF.

In its sample, this clone was seen once. The J gene is TRBJ2-7, the V gene TRBV28, with D maybe TRBD2 (5 bases). The germline V gene has CDR1 MDHEN and CDR2 SYDVKM. V was shortened by 6 bases and J by 4 bases, with 10 bases between the two germline ends. This CDR3 region has 12 residues. The CDR3 DNA is TGTGCCAGCAGCCTCCGGGGATACGAGCAGTACTTC. This sequence encodes CASSLRGYEQYF.

The V call is TRBV6-5, the J call TRBJ2-3; no definite D call. The V and J ends lost 7 bases and 2 bases respectively, with 10 bases between them. CDR1 and CDR2 (germline): MNHEY, SVGAGI. The CDR3 runs 13 residues. CDR3 DNA sequence: TGTGCCAGCACTAGGTATCCCACAGATACGCAGTATTTT. It specifies CASTRYPTDTQYF.

The V gene is TRBV3-1 (or the pseudogene TRBV3-2), the J gene TRBJ1-4; 7 bases are a match to TRBD1. The CDR3 contains 16 residues. Germline V gene sequence: CDR1 LGHDT, CDR2 YNNKEL (reference sequence). After removal of 4 bases from V and 6 bases from J, the junction contained 11 bases not matched to a gene. CDR3 sequence: CASSLSDRVSHEKLFF. The CDR3 nucleotides are TGTGCCAGCAGCCTTTCCGACAGGGTCAGCCATGAAAAACTGTTTTTT.

This chain uses TRBV10-3 with TRBJ1-1; no firm D call. Trimming cost V 4 bases and J 8 bases, with 17 bases left between them. CDR1 and CDR2 (germline): ENHRY, SYGVKD. This CDR3 comprises 14 residues. CDR3 DNA: TGTGCCATCAGTGTGGATCCGAACTCGGCGGAAGCTTTCTTT. This translates into CAISVDPNSAEAFF.

The table lists this clone with a few counts. The chain is built from TRBV12-3 or TRBV12-4 and TRBJ1-5; no clear D gene. CDR3 length equals 13 residues. V was trimmed by 4 bases and J by 8 bases, leaving 12 bases between them. The CDR3 protein is CASSWKGGEPQHF. CDR3 bases: TGTGCCAGCAGTTGGAAAGGTGGGGAGCCCCAGCATTTT.

The chain couples TRBV7-2 to TRBJ2-3; weak D call: TRBD1 (5 bases). CDR3 size: 16 residues. Germline V gene sequence: CDR1 SGHTA, CDR2 FQGNSA. Deletions cut 6 bases from V and 1 base from J, with 17 bases between. The CDR3 bases are TGTGCCAGCAGGCCATTATTAGGCAGGGGCACAGATACGCAGTATTTT. This sequence encodes CASRPLLGRGTDTQYF.

V gene TRBV27 combines with J gene TRBJ2-5; TRBD1 agrees at 9 bases. V lost 3 bases, J lost 5 bases, and 4 bases stayed unmatched. Germline V gene lookup returns CDR1 MNHEY and CDR2 SMNVEV (reference sequence). CDR3 size: 14 residues. The CDR3 DNA follows: TGTGCCAGCAGTTTGGGGGACAGGGTTGAGACCCAGTACTTC. Protein: CASSLGDRVETQYF.

The V and J genes are TRBV7-9 and TRBJ1-1, with D unclear. The germline gives CDR1 SEHNR, CDR2 FQNEAQ (reference sequence). The CDR3 sequence is 13 residues long. Trimming shortened V by 1 base and J by 8 bases, and 11 bases separated the two germline ends. CDR3 nucleotides: TGTGCCAGCAGCTTAGTACGTCAGGACGAAGCTTTCTTT. Amino acid sequence: CASSLVRQDEAFF.

The chain's CDR3 is CASSGLAAGVDTQYF. The DNA for the CDR3 is TGTGCCAGCAGTGGGTTAGCGGCCGGGGTTGATACGCAGTATTTT. The V gene is TRBV2, the J gene TRBJ2-3; D is perhaps TRBD2 (6 bases). Looked up from germline, CDR1 is SNHLY and CDR2 is FYNNEI. Trimming shortened V by 4 bases and J by 6 bases, and 17 bases separated the two germline ends. The CDR3 consists of 15 residues.

V is TRBV18 and J is TRBJ2-1; D is perhaps TRBD1 (5 bases). The V gene lost 6 bases and the J gene lost 3 bases, with 12 bases spanning the gap. Looked up from germline, CDR1 is KGHSH and CDR2 is LQKENI. The CDR3 covers 14 residues. As DNA, the CDR3 is TGTGCCAGCTCCTACACAGGTTACTACAATGAGCAGTTCTTC. This translates into CASSYTGYYNEQFF. Together with reference TRBV18 and TRBJ2-1, the CDR3 gives the full variable domain: NAGVMQNPRHLVRRRGQEARLRCSPMKGHSHVYWYRQLPEEGLKFMVYLQKENIIDESGMPKERFSAEFPKEGPSILRIQQVVRGDSAAYFCASSYTGYYNEQFFGPGTRLTVL.

The chain uses TRBV7-2 and TRBJ2-1; 9 bases agree with TRBD2. V shed 5 bases and J 9 bases; nucleotides not matched to a gene: 14. Germline V lookup: CDR1 SGHTA, CDR2 FQGNSA. The CDR3 has 16 amino acids. The CDR3 here is CASSPSGREGWSEQFF. For the CDR3, the DNA is TGTGCCAGCAGCCCCTCCGGGCGGGAGGGTTGGAGTGAGCAGTTCTTC.

The chain couples TRBV5-1 to TRBJ1-1, with 8 bases matching TRBD1. The V gene end was trimmed by 0 bases and the J gene end by 3 bases; junction bases not matched to a gene: 4. Looked up from germline, CDR1 is SGHRS and CDR2 is YFSETQ. The CDR3 is made up of 15 amino acids. The CDR3 region is CASSLGTGRDTEAFF. Written as DNA, the CDR3 is TGCGCCAGCAGCTTGGGGACAGGGCGGGACACTGAAGCTTTCTTT.

The chain combines TRBV19 with TRBJ1-4; no clear D. Per the germline V gene, CDR1 is LNHDA and CDR2 is SQIVND (reference sequence). V was pared by 5 bases and J by 4 bases, with 14 bases between. The CDR3 loop spans 15 amino acids. The CDR3 DNA is TGTGCCAGTAGTCCAAGTTGGGGAAATAATGAAAAACTGTTTTTT. Translation gives CASSPSWGNNEKLFF.

The gene calls are TRBV2 and TRBJ2-7, with 9 nucleotides matching TRBD1. Germline CDR1 reads SNHLY; CDR2 reads FYNNEI. There are 17 residues in the CDR3. The V and J ends lost 5 bases and 0 bases, in that order; junction bases with no gene match: 11. In DNA form, the CDR3 reads TGTGCCAGCAGTTCGAGTGGACAGGGGCTATCCTCCTACGAGCAGTACTTC. Its protein is CASSSSGQGLSSYEQYF.

The chain joins TRBV28 to TRBJ1-3; weak D call: TRBD1 (5 bases). From germline, CDR1 is MDHEN and CDR2 SYDVKM. The CDR3 totals 14 residues. V shed 5 bases and J shed 4 bases, with 12 bases lying between them. This CDR3 reads CASSTGGSGNTIYF. DNA for the CDR3: TGTGCCAGCAGTACCGGGGGGTCGGGAAACACCATATATTTT. Combining the CDR3 with reference TRBV28 and TRBJ1-3 gives the whole variable domain DVKVTQSSRYLVKRTGEKVFLECVQDMDHENMFWYRQDPGLGLRLIYFSYDVKMKEKGDIPEGYSVSREKKERFSLILESASTNQTSMYLCASSTGGSGNTIYFGEGSWLTVV.

The chain couples TRBV28 to TRBJ2-1, with 8 bases lining up with TRBD1. Germline V gene data show CDR1 as MDHEN and CDR2 as SYDVKM. This CDR3 region has 13 residues. With V trimmed by 10 bases and J by 9 bases, 11 bases remained unmatched. Here the CDR3 DNA reads TGTGCCACCCTACAGGACAGGGCTCGTGAGCAGTTCTTC. It yields the protein CATLQDRAREQFF. Supplemented by reference TRBV28 and TRBJ2-1, the full variable domain reads DVKVTQSSRYLVKRTGEKVFLECVQDMDHENMFWYRQDPGLGLRLIYFSYDVKMKEKGDIPEGYSVSREKKERFSLILESASTNQTSMYLCATLQDRAREQFFGPGTRLTVL.